These 17 T cell receptor beta chains share one sample of origin, sequenced in a study of T-cell reconstitution after alpha-beta-depleted transplantation in children. Preparation of the TCRbeta library was carried out with unique molecular identifiers. TCRdb re-called the PCR reads with MiXCR, one entry per CDR3 protein. The sample consists of around 380,000 distinct CDR3 sequences, 11% of them appearing once. This material consisted of PBMCs from the stem cell graft donor, taken from the stem cell graft. The receptor set was obtained from a human donor who donated a stem cell graft to a child with acute myeloid leukemia.

The chain carries TRBV27 and TRBJ2-1; tentative D call: TRBD1 (5 bases). This CDR3 is 13 amino acids long. Germline V gives CDR1 MNHEY, CDR2 SMNVEV (reference sequence). The V end lost 8 bases, the J end lost 9 bases, and 17 bases lay between the germline ends. Here the CDR3 DNA reads TGTGCCAGCCGCACAGGAAAGTTATGTGAGCAGTTCTTC. Amino acids: CASRTGKLCEQFF.

The chain is built from TRBV6-2 or TRBV6-3 and TRBJ2-3; tentatively, D is TRBD1 (6 bases). This CDR3 is 16 amino acids long. Germline CDR1 and CDR2: MNHEY and SVGEGT. Trimming stripped 5 bases from V and 3 bases from J, with 18 bases between. In nucleotides, the CDR3 is TGTGCCAGCAGTCCGTTGGACAGACCTACAACAGATACGCAGTATTTT. This sequence encodes CASSPLDRPTTDTQYF.

This clonotype was seen a few times. This chain connects TRBV4-1 to TRBJ2-7; D is unresolved. This CDR3 is 14 amino acids long. V was pared by 1 base and J by 2 bases, with 9 bases between. Germline-derived CDR1 and CDR2 are MGHRA and YSYEKL. CDR3 sequence: CASSQGAAPYEQYF. As DNA, the CDR3 is TGCGCCAGCAGCCAAGGGGCGGCCCCCTACGAGCAGTACTTC.

The chain carries TRBV6-2 or TRBV6-3 and TRBJ2-7; D possibly corresponds to TRBD2 (6 bases). This CDR3 has 13 amino acids. V was cut by 0 bases and J by 13 bases, with 16 bases left in between. CDR1 and CDR2 from the germline V gene are MNHEY and SVGEGT. As DNA, the CDR3 is TGTGCCAGCAGTTACTCTTCGTTGGACTACCCCTACTTC. Translated, it gives CASSYSSLDYPYF.

In its sample, this clonotype was seen a few times. The chain uses TRBV20-1 and TRBJ2-1, with 10 bases fitting TRBD2. This CDR3 spans 14 amino acids. Germline V gene sequence: CDR1 DFQATT, CDR2 SNEGSKA (reference sequence). The junction had 4 bases not matched to a gene; V was cut back by 6 bases and J by 2 bases. The CDR3 protein is CSATSGIPYNEQFF. CDR3 nucleotides: TGCAGTGCAACTAGCGGGATCCCCTACAATGAGCAGTTCTTC.

The chain couples TRBV5-1 to TRBJ2-3; tentative D call: TRBD1 (5 bases). V was trimmed by 4 bases and J by 0 bases, leaving 18 bases between them. The length of the CDR3 is 17 residues. Germline loops: CDR1 SGHRS, CDR2 YFSETQ. This CDR3 reads CASSVPRAGASTDTQYF. The CDR3 region has the DNA TGCGCCAGCAGCGTGCCCAGGGCTGGGGCGAGCACAGATACGCAGTATTTT.

This clonotype has a count of ten or more. At one boundary the junction diverges from the germline segment, which might be a read error. The chain employs TRBV5-1 and TRBJ1-5, with 8 bases matching TRBD1. The V gene's germline CDR1 is SGHRS and CDR2 YFSETQ. The CDR3 runs to 15 residues. DNA of the CDR3: TGTGCCAGCAGTTTGACAGGGGATAGCAATCAGCCCCAGCATTTT. Amino acid sequence: CASSLTGDSNQPQHF.

Here the CDR3 reads CAISESKDAVLTF. The CDR3 DNA reads TGTGCCATCAGTGAGTCGAAGGACGCCGTCCTGACTTTC. V gene TRBV10-3 combines with J gene TRBJ2-6; no definite D call. Trimming stripped 0 bases from V and 12 bases from J, with 9 bases between. This CDR3 is built from 13 residues. The germline V gene has CDR1 ENHRY and CDR2 SYGVKD.

This sequence joins TRBV21-1 and TRBJ1-1; TRBD1, as called in the table, went unchecked against the DNA. TRBV21-1 is termed a pseudogene. The CDR3 spans 13 residues. The CDR3 sequence: CASSKGQPGVAFF. CDR3 bases: TGTGCCAGCAGCAAGGGACAGCCCGGGGTAGCTTTCTTT.

This clonotype was detected many times. The V gene is TRBV29-1, the J gene TRBJ2-7, with 8 bases identical to TRBD2. CDR3 length: 14 amino acids. Germline CDR1 reads SQVTM; CDR2 reads ANQGSEA. The junction had 8 bases not matched to a gene; V was cut back by 1 base and J by 6 bases. The CDR3 region is CSVEVRLAGGEQYF. CDR3 nucleotides: TGCAGCGTTGAAGTTCGGCTAGCGGGCGGCGAGCAGTACTTC.

The chain is built from TRBV25-1 and TRBJ2-1, with TRBD2 identical over 11 bases. V gave up 4 bases and J gave up 13 bases; unmatched junction bases: 18. Germline CDR1 and CDR2: MGHDK and SYGVNS. This CDR3 region has 17 residues. CDR3 nucleotide sequence: TGTGCCAGCAGTGGCAGACTAGCGGGGAAAGCCAAAAACATTCAGTTCTTC. Encoded protein: CASSGRLAGKAKNIQFF. Together with reference TRBV25-1 and TRBJ2-1, the CDR3 gives the full variable domain: EADIYQTPRYLVIGTGKKITLECSQTMGHDKMYWYQQDPGMELHLIHYSYGVNSTEKGDLSSESTVSRIRTEHFPLTLESARPSHTSQYLCASSGRLAGKAKNIQFFGPGTRLTVL.

A few counts support this clonotype. V usage is TRBV7-9 and J usage is TRBJ1-2; TRBD1 matches at 8 bases. Germline assignment: CDR1 SEHNR and CDR2 FQNEAQ (reference sequence). With 4 bases clipped from V and 7 bases from J, the junction kept 17 bases outside the gene matches. The CDR3 loop spans 17 amino acids. CDR3 in amino acids: CASSSSRDRSISIGYTF. CDR3 nucleotides: TGTGCCAGCAGCTCCTCCCGGGACAGGAGTATAAGCATTGGCTACACCTTC.

In this sample, this clonotype turned up many times. This rearrangement joins TRBV10-3 to TRBJ1-1, with D possibly matching TRBD1 (5 bases). Germline V gene lookup returns CDR1 ENHRY and CDR2 SYGVKD. Trimming pared 4 bases from V and 1 base from J, leaving 10 bases between. CDR3 length: 14 residues. CDR3 DNA: TGTGCCATCAGTGTTGGGCAGGGGAACACTGAAGCTTTCTTT. Translated, it gives CAISVGQGNTEAFF.

This clonotype was seen a few times. V and J are TRBV9 and TRBJ1-2; D is uncertain. Trimming took off 3 bases at V and 5 bases at J, with 8 bases between the two ends. The length of the CDR3 is 12 residues. The V gene's germline CDR1 is SGDLS and CDR2 YYNGEE. CDR3 amino acids: CASSAVGYGYTF. Written as DNA, the CDR3 is TGTGCCAGCAGCGCCGTAGGTTATGGCTACACCTTC.

There are many counts of this clonotype. The rearrangement joins TRBV5-1 to TRBJ2-2; D not certain. The V and J ends lost 0 bases and 1 base respectively, with 10 bases between them. This CDR3 is 16 amino acids long. Germline assignment: CDR1 SGHRS and CDR2 YFSETQ. CDR3 DNA sequence: TGCGCCAGCAGCTTGGACACTCTGAAGAACACCGGGGAGCTGTTTTTT. This translates into CASSLDTLKNTGELFF.

The V call is TRBV6-2 or TRBV6-3, the J call TRBJ2-3; D is unresolved. Trimming took off 7 bases at V and 5 bases at J, with 10 bases between the two ends. CDR3 length equals 12 residues. Germline V gene lookup returns CDR1 MNHEY and CDR2 SVGEGT. In DNA, the CDR3 is TGTGCCAGCATGACCAGTGGAGATACGCAGTATTTT. Its protein is CASMTSGDTQYF.

The genes are TRBV5-1 and TRBJ1-2, with D possibly matching TRBD1 (5 bases). With 0 bases removed from V and 7 bases from J, the gap between germline ends came to 13 bases. CDR1 and CDR2 from the germline V gene are SGHRS and YFSETQ. CDR3 length equals 14 residues. The CDR3 DNA follows: TGCGCCAGCAGCTTGGAAACCTTCGGGGGTGGCTACACCTTC. It specifies CASSLETFGGGYTF.